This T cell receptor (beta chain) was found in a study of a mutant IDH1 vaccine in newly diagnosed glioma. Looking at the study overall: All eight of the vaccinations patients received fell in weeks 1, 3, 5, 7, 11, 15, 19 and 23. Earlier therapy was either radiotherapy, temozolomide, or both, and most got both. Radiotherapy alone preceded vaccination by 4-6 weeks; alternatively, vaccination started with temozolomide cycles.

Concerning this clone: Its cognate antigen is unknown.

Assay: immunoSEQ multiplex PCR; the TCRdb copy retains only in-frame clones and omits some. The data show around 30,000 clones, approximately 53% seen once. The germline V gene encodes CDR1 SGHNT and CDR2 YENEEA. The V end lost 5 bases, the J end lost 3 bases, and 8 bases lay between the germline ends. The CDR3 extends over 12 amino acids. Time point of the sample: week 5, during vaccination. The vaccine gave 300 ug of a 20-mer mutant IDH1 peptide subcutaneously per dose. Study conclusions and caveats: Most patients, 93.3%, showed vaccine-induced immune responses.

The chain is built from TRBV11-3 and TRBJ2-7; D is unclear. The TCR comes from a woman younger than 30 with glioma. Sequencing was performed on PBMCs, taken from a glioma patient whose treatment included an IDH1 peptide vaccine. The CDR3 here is CASSRVSYEQYF. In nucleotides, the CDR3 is TGTGCCAGCAGCCGTGTCAGCTACGAGCAGTACTTC.